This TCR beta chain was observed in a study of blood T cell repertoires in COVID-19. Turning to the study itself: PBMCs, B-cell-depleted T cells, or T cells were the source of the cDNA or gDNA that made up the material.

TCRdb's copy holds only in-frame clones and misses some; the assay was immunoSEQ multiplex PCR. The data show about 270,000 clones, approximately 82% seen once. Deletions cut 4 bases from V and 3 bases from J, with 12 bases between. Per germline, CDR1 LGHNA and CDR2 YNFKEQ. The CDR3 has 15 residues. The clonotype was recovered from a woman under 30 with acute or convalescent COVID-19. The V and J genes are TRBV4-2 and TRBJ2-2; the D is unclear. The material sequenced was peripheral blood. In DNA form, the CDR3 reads TGTGCCAGCAGCCCACTATTTAAGGACACCGGGGAGCTGTTTTTT. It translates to CASSPLFKDTGELFF.